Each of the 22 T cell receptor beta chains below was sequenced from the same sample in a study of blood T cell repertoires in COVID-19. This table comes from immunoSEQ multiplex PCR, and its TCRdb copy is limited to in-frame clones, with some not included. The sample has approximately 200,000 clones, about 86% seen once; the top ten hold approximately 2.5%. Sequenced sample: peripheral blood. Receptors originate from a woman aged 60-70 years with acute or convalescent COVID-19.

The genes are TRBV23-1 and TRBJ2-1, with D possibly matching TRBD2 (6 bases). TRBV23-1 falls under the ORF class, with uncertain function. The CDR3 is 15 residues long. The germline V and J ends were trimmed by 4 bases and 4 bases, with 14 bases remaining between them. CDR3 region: CASSRLAGRYNEQFF. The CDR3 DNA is TGCGCCAGCAGTCGATTGGCGGGGCGATACAATGAGCAGTTCTTC.

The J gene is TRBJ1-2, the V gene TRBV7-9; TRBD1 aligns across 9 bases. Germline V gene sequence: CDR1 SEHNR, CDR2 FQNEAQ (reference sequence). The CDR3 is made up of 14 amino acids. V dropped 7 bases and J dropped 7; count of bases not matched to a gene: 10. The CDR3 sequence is CASNRDRERSGYTF. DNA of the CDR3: TGTGCCAGCAACAGGGACAGGGAAAGATCTGGCTACACCTTC. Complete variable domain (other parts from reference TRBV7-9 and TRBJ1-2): DTGVSQNPRHKITKRGQNVTFRCDPISEHNRLYWYRQTLGQGPEFLTYFQNEAQLEKSRLLSDRFSAERPKGSFSTLEIQRTEQGDSAMYLCASNRDRERSGYTFGSGTRLTVV.

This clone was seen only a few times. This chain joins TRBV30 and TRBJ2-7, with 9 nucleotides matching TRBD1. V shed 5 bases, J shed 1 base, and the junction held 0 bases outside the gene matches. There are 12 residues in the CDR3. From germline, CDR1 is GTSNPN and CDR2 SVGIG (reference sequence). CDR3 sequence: CAWGTGSYEQYF. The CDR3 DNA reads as TGTGCCTGGGGGACAGGGTCCTACGAGCAGTACTTC.

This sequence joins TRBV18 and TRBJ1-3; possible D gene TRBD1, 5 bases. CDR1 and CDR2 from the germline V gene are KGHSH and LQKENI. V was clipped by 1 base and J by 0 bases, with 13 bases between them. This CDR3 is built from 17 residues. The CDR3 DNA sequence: TGTGCCAGCTCACCACGGCAGGGTGGTATCTCTGGAAACACCATATATTTT. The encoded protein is CASSPRQGGISGNTIYF.

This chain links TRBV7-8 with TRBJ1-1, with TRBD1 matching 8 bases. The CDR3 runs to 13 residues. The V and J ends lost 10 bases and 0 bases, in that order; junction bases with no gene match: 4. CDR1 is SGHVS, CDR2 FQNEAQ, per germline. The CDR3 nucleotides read TGTGCCACCCGACAGGGGATGAACACTGAAGCTTTCTTT. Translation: CATRQGMNTEAFF. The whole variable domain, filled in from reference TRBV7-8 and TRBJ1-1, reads GAGVSQSPRYKVAKRGQDVALRCDPISGHVSLFWYQQALGQGPEFLTYFQNEAQLDKSGLPSDRFFAERPEGSVSTLKIQRTQQEDSAVYLCATRQGMNTEAFFGQGTRLTVV.

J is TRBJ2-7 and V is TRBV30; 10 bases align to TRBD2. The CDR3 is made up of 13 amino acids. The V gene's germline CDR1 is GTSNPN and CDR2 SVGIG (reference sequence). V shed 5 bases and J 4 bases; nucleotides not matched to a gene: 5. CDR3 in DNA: TGTGCCTGGGCTAGCGGGGGCCCATACGAGCAGTACTTC. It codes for CAWASGGPYEQYF.

CDR3 coding DNA: TGTGCCAGCAGCCATAATCGTGCGGGGGCCGGTCAGCCCCAGCATTTT. Translation: CASSHNRAGAGQPQHF. The chain recombines TRBV6-6 with TRBJ1-5; D possibly corresponds to TRBD1 (6 bases). Germline CDR1 is MNHNY and CDR2 is SVGAGI (reference sequence). With 6 bases removed from V and 6 bases from J, the gap between germline ends came to 21 bases. The length of the CDR3 is 16 residues.

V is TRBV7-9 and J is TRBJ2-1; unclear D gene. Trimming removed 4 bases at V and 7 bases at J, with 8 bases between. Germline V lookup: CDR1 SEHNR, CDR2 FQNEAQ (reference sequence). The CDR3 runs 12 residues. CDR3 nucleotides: TGTGCCAGCAGCTCAATTGTTAATGAGCAGTTCTTC. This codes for CASSSIVNEQFF.

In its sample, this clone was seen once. CDR3 DNA: TGTGCCAGCTCGCAGACAGCGACCACTGAAGCTTTCTTT. Translated, it gives CASSQTATTEAFF. J is TRBJ1-1 and V is TRBV18; D possibly corresponds to TRBD1 (5 bases). Germline CDR1 reads KGHSH; CDR2 reads LQKENI. This CDR3 has 13 amino acids. V lost 6 bases, J lost 4 bases, and 12 bases lay in between.

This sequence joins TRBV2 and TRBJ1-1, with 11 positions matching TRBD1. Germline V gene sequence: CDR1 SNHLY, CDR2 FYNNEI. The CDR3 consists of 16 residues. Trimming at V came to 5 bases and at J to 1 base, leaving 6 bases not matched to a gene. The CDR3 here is CASSPRTGGANTEAFF. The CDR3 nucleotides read TGTGCCAGCAGTCCTCGGACAGGGGGCGCGAACACTGAAGCTTTCTTT.

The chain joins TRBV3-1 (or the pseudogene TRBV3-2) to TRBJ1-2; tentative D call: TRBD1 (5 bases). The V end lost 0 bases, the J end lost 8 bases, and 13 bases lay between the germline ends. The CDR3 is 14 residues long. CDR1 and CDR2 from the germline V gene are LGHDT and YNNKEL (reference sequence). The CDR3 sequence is CASSQDAGRAGYTF. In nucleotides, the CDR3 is TGTGCCAGCAGCCAAGATGCAGGCAGGGCGGGCTACACCTTC.

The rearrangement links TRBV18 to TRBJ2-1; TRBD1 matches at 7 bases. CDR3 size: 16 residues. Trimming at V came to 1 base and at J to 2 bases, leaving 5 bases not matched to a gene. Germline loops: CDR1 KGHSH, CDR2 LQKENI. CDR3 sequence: CASSPQGGSAYNEQFF. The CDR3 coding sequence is TGTGCCAGCTCACCACAAGGGGGCAGCGCCTACAATGAGCAGTTCTTC.

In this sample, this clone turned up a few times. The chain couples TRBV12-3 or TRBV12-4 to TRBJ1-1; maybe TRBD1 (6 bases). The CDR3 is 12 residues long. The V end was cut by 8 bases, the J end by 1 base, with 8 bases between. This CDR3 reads CASRGANTEAFF. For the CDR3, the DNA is TGTGCCAGCCGGGGGGCGAACACTGAAGCTTTCTTT.

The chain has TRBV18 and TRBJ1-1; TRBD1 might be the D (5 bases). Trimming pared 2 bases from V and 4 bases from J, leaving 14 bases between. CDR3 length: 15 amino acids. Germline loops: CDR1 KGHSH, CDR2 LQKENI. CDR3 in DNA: TGTGCCAGCTCACCAGTACAGGTCTTAGGCACTGAAGCTTTCTTT. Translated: CASSPVQVLGTEAFF.

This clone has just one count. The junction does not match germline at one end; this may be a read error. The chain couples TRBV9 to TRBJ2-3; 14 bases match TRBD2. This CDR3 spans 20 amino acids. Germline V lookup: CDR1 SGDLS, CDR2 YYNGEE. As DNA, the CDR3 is TGTGCCGGCAGCGGGGGGACTAGCGGGGGCCCCTCTTGGCCCACAGATACGCAGTATTTT. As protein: CAGSGGTSGGPSWPTDTQYF. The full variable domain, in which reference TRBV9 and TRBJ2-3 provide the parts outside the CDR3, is DSGVTQTPKHLITATGQRVTLRCSPRSGDLSVYWYQQSLDQGLQFLIQYYNGEERAKGNILERFSAQQFPDLHSELNLSSLELGDSALYFCAGSGGTSGGPSWPTDTQYFGPGTRLTVL.

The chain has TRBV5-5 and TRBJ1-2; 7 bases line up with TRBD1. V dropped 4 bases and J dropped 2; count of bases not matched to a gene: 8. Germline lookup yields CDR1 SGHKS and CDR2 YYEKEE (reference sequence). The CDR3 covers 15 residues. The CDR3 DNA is TGTGCCAGCAGCCCCGGAGGACAGGCCAACTATGGCTACACCTTC. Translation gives CASSPGGQANYGYTF.

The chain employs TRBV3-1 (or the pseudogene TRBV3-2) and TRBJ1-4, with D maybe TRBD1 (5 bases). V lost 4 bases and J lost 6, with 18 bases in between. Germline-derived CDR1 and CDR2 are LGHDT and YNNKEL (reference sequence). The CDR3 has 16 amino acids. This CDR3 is CASSPRVTGGDEKLFF. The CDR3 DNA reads TGTGCCAGCAGCCCCCGGGTGACGGGAGGGGATGAAAAACTGTTTTTT.

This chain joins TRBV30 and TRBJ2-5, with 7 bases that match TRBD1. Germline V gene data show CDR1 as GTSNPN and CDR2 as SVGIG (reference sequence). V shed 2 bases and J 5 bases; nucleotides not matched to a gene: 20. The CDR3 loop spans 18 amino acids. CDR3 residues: CAWSTLEGNRGIGETQYF. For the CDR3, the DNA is TGTGCCTGGAGTACCCTTGAGGGGAACAGGGGTATCGGGGAGACCCAGTACTTC.

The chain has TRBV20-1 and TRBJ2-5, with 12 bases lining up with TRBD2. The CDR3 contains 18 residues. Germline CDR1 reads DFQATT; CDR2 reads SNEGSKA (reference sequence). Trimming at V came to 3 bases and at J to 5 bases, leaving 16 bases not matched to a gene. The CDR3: CSASIGLAGLLAWETQYF. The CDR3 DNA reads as TGCAGTGCTAGTATTGGACTAGCGGGGTTGTTGGCGTGGGAGACCCAGTACTTC.

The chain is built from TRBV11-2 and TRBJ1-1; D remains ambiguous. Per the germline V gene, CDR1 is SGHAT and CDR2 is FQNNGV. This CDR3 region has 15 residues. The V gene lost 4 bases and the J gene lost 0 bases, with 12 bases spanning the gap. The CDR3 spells CASSSSGWLNTEAFF. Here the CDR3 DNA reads TGTGCCAGCAGCTCGTCGGGGTGGCTGAACACTGAAGCTTTCTTT.

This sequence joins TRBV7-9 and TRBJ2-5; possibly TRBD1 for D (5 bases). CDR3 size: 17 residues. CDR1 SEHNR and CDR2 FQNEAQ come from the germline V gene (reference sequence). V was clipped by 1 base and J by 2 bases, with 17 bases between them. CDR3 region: CASSLVGGRDFQETQYF. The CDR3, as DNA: TGTGCCAGCAGCTTAGTAGGTGGCAGGGATTTTCAAGAGACCCAGTACTTC.

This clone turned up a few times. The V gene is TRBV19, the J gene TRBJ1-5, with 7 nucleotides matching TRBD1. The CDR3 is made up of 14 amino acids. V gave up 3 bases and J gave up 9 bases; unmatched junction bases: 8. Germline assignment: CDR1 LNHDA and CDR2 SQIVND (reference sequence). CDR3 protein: CASSINDRVWPQHF. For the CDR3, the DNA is TGTGCCAGTAGTATCAATGACAGGGTTTGGCCCCAGCATTTT.